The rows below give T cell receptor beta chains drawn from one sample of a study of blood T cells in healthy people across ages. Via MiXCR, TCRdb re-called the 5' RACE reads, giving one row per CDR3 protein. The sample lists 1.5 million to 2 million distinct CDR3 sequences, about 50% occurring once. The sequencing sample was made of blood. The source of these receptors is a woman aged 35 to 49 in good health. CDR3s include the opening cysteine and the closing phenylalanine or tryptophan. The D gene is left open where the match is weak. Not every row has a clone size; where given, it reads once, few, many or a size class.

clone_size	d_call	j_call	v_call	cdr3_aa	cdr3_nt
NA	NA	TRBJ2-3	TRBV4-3	CASSQDSYGIRADTQYF	TGCGCCAGCAGCCAAGATAGTTACGGCATCCGGGCAGATACGCAGTATTTT
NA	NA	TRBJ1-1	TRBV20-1	CSARKGPLEAFF	TGCAGTGCCAGAAAGGGGCCGTTGGAAGCTTTCTTT
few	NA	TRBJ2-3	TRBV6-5	CASRTTVGTDTQYF	TGTGCCAGCAGAACAACAGTGGGCACAGATACGCAGTATTTT
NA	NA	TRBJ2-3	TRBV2	CASSVTDHASTDTQYF	TGTGCCAGCAGTGTGACAGATCATGCTAGCACAGATACGCAGTATTTT
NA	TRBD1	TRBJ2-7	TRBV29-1	CSVPSPDRGRYEQYF	TGCAGCGTCCCATCCCCGGACAGGGGCCGCTACGAGCAGTACTTC
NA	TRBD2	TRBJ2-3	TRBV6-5	CASSDKVGGGTDTQYF	TGTGCCAGCAGCGATAAAGTGGGGGGGGGGACAGATACGCAGTATTTT
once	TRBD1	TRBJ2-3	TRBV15	CATSNRGTDTQYF	TGTGCCACCAGCAACAGGGGAACAGATACGCAGTATTTT
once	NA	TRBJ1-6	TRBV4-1	CASSQRDSTGRLHF	TGCGCCAGCAGCCAGAGAGACTCCACAGGGAGACTCCACTTT
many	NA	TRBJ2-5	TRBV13	CASSLEDGQETQYF	TGTGCCAGCAGCTTAGAGGACGGCCAAGAGACCCAGTACTTC
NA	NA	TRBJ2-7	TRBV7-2	CASSLEGGYDGLEQYF	TGTGCCAGCAGCTTAGAGGGTGGGTACGACGGGCTCGAGCAGTACTTC
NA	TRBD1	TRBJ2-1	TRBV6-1	CAGAGQGAIDEQFF	TGTGCCGGTGCGGGACAGGGGGCTATCGATGAGCAGTTCTTC
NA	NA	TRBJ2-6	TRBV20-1	CSARDRGARDFSGATVLTF	TGCAGTGCTAGAGATAGGGGTGCTAGGGACTTCTCTGGGGCCACCGTCCTGACTTTC
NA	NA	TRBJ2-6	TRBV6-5	CASRPGVGANVLTF	TGTGCCAGCAGGCCCGGAGTTGGGGCCAACGTCCTGACTTTC
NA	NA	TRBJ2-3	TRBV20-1	CSASELAGPPDTQYF	TGCAGTGCTAGCGAGCTAGCAGGCCCACCAGATACGCAGTATTTT
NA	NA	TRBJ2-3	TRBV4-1	CASSHRLAASTDTQYF	TGCGCCAGCAGCCACCGACTTGCAGCTAGCACAGATACGCAGTATTTT
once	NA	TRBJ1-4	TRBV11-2	CASSLDPGFRGKLFF	TGTGCCAGCAGCTTAGATCCGGGATTCAGAGGAAAACTGTTTTTT
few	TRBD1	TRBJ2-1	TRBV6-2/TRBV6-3	CASSLTGGWDEQFF	TGTGCCAGCAGCCTCACAGGGGGCTGGGATGAGCAGTTCTTC
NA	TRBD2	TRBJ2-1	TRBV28	CASRTWGGNNEQFF	TGTGCCAGCAGAACGTGGGGGGGTAACAATGAGCAGTTCTTC
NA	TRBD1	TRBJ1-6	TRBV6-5	CANRGSPLHF	TGTGCCAACAGGGGTTCACCCCTCCACTTT
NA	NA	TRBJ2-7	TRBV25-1	CASSFGYDIIYEQYF	TGTGCCAGCAGTTTTGGTTATGACATTATCTACGAGCAGTACTTC
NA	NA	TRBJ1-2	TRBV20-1	CSAPNGGAAYGYTF	TGCAGTGCCCCGAACGGGGGCGCAGCCTATGGCTACACCTTC
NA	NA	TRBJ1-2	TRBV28	CASSPGGGHYGYTF	TGTGCCAGCAGCCCGGGGGGGGGGCACTATGGCTACACCTTC
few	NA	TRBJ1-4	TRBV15	CATSRGNEKLFF	TGTGCCACCAGCAGGGGAAATGAAAAACTGTTTTTT
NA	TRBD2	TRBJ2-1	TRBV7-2	CASSLDGLWASGYNEQFF	TGTGCCAGCAGCTTAGATGGACTATGGGCTAGCGGGTACAATGAGCAGTTCTTC
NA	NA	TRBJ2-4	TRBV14	CASSQPADADIQYF	TGTGCCAGCAGCCAGCCTGCGGACGCGGACATTCAGTACTTC
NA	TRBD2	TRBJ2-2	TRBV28	CASQGLAGAMNTGELFF	TGTGCCAGCCAGGGACTAGCGGGGGCCATGAACACCGGGGAGCTGTTTTTT
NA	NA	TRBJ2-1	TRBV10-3	CAISTYYNEQFF	TGTGCCATCAGTACCTACTACAATGAGCAGTTCTTC
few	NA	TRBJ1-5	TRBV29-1	CSGGGQRSNQPQHF	TGCAGCGGTGGGGGACAAAGAAGCAATCAGCCCCAGCATTTT
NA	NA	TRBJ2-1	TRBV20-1	CSTPAQTGRNEQFF	TGCAGTACCCCAGCCCAGACAGGGAGGAATGAGCAGTTCTTC
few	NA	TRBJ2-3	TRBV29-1	CSVEEQGDTQYF	TGCAGCGTCGAAGAGCAGGGAGATACGCAGTATTTT
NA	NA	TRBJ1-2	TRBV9	CAGSQGAGAEYGYTF	TGTGCCGGCAGCCAGGGAGCGGGGGCAGAGTATGGCTACACCTTC
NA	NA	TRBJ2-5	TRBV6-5	CASTNAGDGETQYF	TGTGCCAGCACTAACGCAGGGGATGGGGAGACCCAGTACTTC
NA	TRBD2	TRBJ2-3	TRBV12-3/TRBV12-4	CASSVVLAAITDTQYF	TGTGCCAGCAGCGTGGTACTAGCGGCGATCACAGATACGCAGTATTTT
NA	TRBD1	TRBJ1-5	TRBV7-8	CASRKAGGDQPQHF	TGTGCCAGCAGGAAGGCAGGGGGGGATCAGCCCCAGCATTTT
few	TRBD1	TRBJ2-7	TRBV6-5	CASRTGTGTEQYF	TGTGCCAGCAGAACCGGGACAGGGACCGAGCAGTACTTC
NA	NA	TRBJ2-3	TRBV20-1	CSSERGTDTQYF	TGCAGCTCAGAGCGGGGCACAGATACGCAGTATTTT
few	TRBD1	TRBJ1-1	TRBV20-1	CSAPNRGNTEAFF	TGCAGTGCCCCAAACAGGGGGAACACTGAAGCTTTCTTT
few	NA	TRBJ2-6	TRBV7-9	CASSAPPGQNSGANVLTF	TGTGCCAGCAGCGCGCCCCCGGGACAAAACTCTGGGGCCAACGTCCTGACTTTC
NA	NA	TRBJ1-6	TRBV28	CASGNVGYNSPLHF	TGTGCCAGCGGCAACGTCGGATATAATTCACCCCTCCACTTT
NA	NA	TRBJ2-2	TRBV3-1	CASRRTGEATGELFF	TGTGCCTCCCGGCGAACCGGGGAGGCCACCGGGGAGCTGTTTTTT
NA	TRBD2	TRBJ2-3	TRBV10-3	CAISEASGDTDTQYF	TGTGCCATCAGTGAGGCTAGCGGGGACACAGATACGCAGTATTTT
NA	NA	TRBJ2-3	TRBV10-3	CAIKSAGSTDTQYF	TGTGCCATCAAATCCGCCGGGAGCACAGATACGCAGTATTTT
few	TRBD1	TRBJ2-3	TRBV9	CASSADRGLSTDTQYF	TGTGCCAGCAGCGCAGACAGGGGCCTTAGCACAGATACGCAGTATTTT
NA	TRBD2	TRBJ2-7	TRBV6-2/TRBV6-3	CASSYSSGGPSSYEQYF	TGTGCCAGCAGTTACTCGAGCGGGGGCCCGAGCTCCTACGAGCAGTACTTC
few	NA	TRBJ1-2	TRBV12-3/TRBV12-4	CASSSYPADNYGYTF	TGTGCCAGCAGCTCTTACCCAGCCGATAACTATGGCTACACCTTC
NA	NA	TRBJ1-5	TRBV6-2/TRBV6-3	CASSPTQGTSNQPQHF	TGTGCCAGCAGCCCTACACAGGGCACGAGCAATCAGCCCCAGCATTTT